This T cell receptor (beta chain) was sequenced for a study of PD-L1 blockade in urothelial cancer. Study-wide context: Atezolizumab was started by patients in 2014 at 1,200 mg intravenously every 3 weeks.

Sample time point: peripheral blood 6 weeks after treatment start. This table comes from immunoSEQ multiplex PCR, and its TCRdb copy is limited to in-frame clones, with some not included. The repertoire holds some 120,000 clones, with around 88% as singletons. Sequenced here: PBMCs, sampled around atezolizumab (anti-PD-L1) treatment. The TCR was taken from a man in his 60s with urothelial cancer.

The CDR3 DNA follows: TGTGCCAGCAGCTTGACAAAGACAGGAGCAAATAATTCACCCCTCCACTTT. It is translated as CASSLTKTGANNSPLHF. J is TRBJ1-6 and V is TRBV5-6; D perhaps matches TRBD1 (6 bases). Trimming shortened V by 1 base and J by 5 bases, and 16 bases separated the two germline ends. The germline gives CDR1 SGHDT, CDR2 YYEEEE. This CDR3 has 17 residues.